Reported below is one T cell receptor (beta chain). These data belong to a study of cytomegalovirus exposure and HLA in healthy donors. CDR3 size: 15 residues. Germline lookup yields CDR1 SGHRS and CDR2 YFSETQ. The ends were cut back, 0 bases at V and 5 bases at J, with 12 bases in the middle. Primers: 60 Vbeta forward and 13 Jbeta reverse. The method was immunoSEQ multiplex PCR; TCRdb's version includes in-frame clones alone and lacks a portion of them. The profile covers more than 150,000 clones, with 75% to 85% appearing a single time and about 1.5% taken by the ten largest. This TCR was recovered from a young man in good health and CMV-seronegative. The chain couples TRBV5-1 to TRBJ2-1; unclear D gene. Sequencing was carried out using PBMCs. CDR3 amino acids: CASSLVTGRHNEQFF. CDR3 in DNA: TGCGCCAGCAGCTTGGTGACGGGTAGACACAATGAGCAGTTCTTC.